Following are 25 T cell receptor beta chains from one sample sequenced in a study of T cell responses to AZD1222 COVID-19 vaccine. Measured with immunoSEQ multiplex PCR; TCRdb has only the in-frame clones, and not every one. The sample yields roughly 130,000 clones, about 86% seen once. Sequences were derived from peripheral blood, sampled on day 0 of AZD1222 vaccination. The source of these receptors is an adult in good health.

The CDR3 sequence is CASSLTGGRIDTQYF. The DNA of the CDR3 is TGTGCCAGCAGCTTAACGGGCGGGAGGATTGATACGCAGTATTTT. This chain links TRBV7-3 with TRBJ2-3; 8 positions agree with TRBD2. Unmatched junction bases numbered 5, after V lost 0 bases and J lost 6 bases. The CDR3 runs to 15 residues. Looked up from germline, CDR1 is SGHTA and CDR2 is FQGTGA.

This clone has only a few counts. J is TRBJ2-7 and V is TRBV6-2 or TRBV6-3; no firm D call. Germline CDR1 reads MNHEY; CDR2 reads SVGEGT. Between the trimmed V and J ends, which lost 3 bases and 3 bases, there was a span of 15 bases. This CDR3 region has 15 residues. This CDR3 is CASSYPSLGIYEQYF. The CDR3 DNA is TGTGCCAGCAGTTATCCGAGCCTTGGGATCTACGAGCAGTACTTC.

The CDR3 sequence is CASSPDRGTKNIQYF. The CDR3 DNA reads as TGTGCCAGCTCACCAGACAGGGGGACCAAAAACATTCAGTACTTC. This chain links TRBV18 with TRBJ2-4, with 9 bases aligning to TRBD1. The CDR3 runs 15 residues. The V gene's germline CDR1 is KGHSH and CDR2 LQKENI. Trimming cost V 2 bases and J 2 bases; bases outside gene matches: 1.

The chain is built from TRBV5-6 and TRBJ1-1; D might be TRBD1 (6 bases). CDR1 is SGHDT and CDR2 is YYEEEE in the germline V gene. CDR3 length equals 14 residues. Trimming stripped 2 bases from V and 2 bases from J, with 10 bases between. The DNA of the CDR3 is TGTGCCAGCAGCTTCAGGGGCACCAACACTGAAGCTTTCTTT. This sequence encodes CASSFRGTNTEAFF.

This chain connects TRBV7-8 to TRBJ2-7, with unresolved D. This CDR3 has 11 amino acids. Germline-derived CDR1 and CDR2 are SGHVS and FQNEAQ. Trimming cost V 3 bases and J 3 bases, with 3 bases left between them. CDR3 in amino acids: CASSLSYEQYF. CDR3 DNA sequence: TGTGCCAGCAGCTTGAGCTACGAGCAGTACTTC.

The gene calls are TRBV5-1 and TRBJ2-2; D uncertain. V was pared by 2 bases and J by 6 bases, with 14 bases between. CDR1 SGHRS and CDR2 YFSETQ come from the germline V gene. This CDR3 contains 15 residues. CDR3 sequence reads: CASSFRIGPPGELFF. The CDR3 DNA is TGCGCCAGCAGCTTCAGAATTGGTCCTCCCGGGGAGCTGTTTTTT.

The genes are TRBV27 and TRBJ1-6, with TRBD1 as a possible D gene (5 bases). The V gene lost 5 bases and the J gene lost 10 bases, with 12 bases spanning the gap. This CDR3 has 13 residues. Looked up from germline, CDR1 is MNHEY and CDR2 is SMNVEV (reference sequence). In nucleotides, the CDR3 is TGTGCCAGCAGTGGGGCGGGGCGGTCACCCCTCCACTTT. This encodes CASSGAGRSPLHF.

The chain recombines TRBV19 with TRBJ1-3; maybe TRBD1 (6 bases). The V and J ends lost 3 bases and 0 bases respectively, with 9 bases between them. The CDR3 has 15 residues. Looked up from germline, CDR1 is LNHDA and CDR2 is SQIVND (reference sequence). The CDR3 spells CASSISDSSGNTIYF. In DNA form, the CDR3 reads TGTGCCAGTAGTATCTCGGACAGCTCTGGAAACACCATATATTTT.

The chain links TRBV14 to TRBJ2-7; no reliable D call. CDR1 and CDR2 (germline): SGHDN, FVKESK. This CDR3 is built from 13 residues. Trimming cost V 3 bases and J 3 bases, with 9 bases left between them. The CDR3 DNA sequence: TGTGCCAGCAGCCAGGCTCAAAGCTACGAGCAGTACTTC. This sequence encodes CASSQAQSYEQYF.

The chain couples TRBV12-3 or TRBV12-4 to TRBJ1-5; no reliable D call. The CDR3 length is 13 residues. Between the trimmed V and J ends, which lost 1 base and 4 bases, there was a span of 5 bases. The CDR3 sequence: CASSLVRNQPQHF. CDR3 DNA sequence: TGTGCCAGCAGTTTAGTCCGGAATCAGCCCCAGCATTTT.

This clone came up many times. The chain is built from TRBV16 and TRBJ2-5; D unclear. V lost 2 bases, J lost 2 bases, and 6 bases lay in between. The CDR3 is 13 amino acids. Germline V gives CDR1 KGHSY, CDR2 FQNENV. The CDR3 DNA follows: TGTGCCAGCAGCCAAGGAGCTCAAGAGACCCAGTACTTC. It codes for CASSQGAQETQYF.

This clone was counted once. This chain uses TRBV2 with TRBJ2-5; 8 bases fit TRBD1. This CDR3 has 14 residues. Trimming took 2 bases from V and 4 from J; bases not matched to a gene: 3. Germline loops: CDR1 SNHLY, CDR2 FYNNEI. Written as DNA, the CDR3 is TGTGCCAGCAGTGAAAATACAGGGGGAGAGACCCAGTACTTC. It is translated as CASSENTGGETQYF.

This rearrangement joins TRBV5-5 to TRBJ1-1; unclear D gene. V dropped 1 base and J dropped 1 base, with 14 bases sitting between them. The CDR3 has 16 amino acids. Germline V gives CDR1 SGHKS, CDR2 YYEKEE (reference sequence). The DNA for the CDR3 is TGTGCCAGCAGCTTGCACCTTATTACAGCGAACACTGAAGCTTTCTTT. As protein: CASSLHLITANTEAFF.

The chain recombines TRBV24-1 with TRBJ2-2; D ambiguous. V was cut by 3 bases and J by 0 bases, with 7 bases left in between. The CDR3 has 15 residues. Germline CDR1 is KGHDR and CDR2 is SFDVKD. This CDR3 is CATSDPATNTGELFF. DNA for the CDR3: TGTGCCACCAGTGATCCCGCAACGAACACCGGGGAGCTGTTTTTT.

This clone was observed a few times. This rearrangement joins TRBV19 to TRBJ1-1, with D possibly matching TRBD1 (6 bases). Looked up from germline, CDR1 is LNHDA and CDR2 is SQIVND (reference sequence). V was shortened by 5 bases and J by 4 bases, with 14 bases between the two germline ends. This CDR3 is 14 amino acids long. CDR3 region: CASSYGTPTTEAFF. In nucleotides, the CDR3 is TGTGCCAGTAGTTACGGGACACCGACCACTGAAGCTTTCTTT.

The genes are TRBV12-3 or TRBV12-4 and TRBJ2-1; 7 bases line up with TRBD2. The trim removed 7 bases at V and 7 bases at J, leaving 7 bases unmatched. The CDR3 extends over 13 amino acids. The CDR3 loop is CASTWGTTNEQFF. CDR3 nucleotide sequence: TGTGCCAGCACTTGGGGGACTACTAATGAGCAGTTCTTC.

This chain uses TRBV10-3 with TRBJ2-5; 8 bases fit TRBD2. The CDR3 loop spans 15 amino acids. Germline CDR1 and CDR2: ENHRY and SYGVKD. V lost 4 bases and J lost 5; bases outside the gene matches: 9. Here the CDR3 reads CAISVGTRRGETQYF. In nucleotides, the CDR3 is TGTGCCATCAGTGTGGGGACTAGAAGGGGTGAGACCCAGTACTTC.

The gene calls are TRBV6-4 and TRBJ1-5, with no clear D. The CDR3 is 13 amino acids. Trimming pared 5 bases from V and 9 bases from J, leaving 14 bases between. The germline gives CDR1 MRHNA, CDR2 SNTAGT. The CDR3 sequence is CASSPPPGRPQHF. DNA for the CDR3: TGTGCCAGCAGTCCCCCCCCGGGGAGGCCCCAGCATTTT.

Here the CDR3 DNA reads TGTGCCACCGGGGACAGGGGTACGCACGAGCAGTACTTC. Protein sequence: CATGDRGTHEQYF. The chain is built from TRBV24-1 and TRBJ2-7; 10 bases are shared with TRBD1. Trimming cost V 9 bases and J 5 bases; bases outside gene matches: 6. There are 13 residues in the CDR3. The germline gives CDR1 KGHDR, CDR2 SFDVKD.

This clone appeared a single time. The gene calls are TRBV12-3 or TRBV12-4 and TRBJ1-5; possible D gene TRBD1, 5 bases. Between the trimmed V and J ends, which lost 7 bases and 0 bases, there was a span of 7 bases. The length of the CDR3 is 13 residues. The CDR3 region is CASNRNSNQPQHF. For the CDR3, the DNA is TGTGCCAGCAACAGGAATAGCAATCAGCCCCAGCATTTT.

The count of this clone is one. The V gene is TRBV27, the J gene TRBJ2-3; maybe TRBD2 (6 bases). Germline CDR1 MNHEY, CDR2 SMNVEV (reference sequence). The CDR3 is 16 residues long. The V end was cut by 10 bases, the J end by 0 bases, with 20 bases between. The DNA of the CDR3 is TGTGCCACCAAAACGACTAGATTGTCTAGCACAGATACGCAGTATTTT. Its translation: CATKTTRLSSTDTQYF.

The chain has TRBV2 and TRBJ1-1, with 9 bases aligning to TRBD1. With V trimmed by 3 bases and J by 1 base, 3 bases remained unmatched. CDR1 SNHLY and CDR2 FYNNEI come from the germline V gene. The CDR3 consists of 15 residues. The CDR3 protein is CASSDRDRANTEAFF. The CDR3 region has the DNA TGTGCCAGCAGTGACCGGGACAGGGCGAACACTGAAGCTTTCTTT.

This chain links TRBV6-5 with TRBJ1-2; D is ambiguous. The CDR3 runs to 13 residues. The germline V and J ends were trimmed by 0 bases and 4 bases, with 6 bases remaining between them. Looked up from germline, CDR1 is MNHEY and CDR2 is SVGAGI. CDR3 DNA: TGTGCCAGCAGTTACTCAGCAGGCTATGGCTACACCTTC. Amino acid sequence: CASSYSAGYGYTF.

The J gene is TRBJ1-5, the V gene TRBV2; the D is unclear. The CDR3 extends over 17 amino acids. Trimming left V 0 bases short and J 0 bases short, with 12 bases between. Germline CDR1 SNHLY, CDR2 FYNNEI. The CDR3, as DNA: TGTGCCAGCAGTGAAGCGCAGGCGGCATATAGCAATCAGCCCCAGCATTTT. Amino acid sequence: CASSEAQAAYSNQPQHF.

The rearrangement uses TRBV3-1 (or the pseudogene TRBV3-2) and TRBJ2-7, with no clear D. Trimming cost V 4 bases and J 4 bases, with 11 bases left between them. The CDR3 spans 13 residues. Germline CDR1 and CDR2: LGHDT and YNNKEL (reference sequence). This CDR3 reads CASSPRTAYEQYF. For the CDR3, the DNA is TGTGCCAGCAGCCCTAGGACGGCTTACGAGCAGTACTTC.